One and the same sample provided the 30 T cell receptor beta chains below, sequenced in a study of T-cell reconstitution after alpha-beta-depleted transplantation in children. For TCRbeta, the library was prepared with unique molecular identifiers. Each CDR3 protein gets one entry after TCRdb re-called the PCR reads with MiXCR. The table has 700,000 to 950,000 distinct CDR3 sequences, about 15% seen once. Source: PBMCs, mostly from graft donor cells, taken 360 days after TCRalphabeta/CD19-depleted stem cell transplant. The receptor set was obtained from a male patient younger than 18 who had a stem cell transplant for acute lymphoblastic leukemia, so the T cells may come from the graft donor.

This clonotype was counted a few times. The CDR3: CASSRETGQETQYF. CDR3 DNA sequence: TGTGCCAGCAGCCGAGAGACGGGCCAAGAGACCCAGTACTTC. The genes are TRBV7-9 and TRBJ2-5; no definite D call. The V gene lost 5 bases and the J gene lost 1 base, with 11 bases spanning the gap. The CDR3 runs 14 residues. Germline CDR1 is SEHNR and CDR2 is FQNEAQ (reference sequence).

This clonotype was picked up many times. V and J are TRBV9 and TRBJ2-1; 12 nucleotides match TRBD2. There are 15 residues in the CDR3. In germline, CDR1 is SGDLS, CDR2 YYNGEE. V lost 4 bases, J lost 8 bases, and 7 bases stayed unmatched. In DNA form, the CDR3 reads TGTGCCAGCAGCCCCCGACTAGCGGGAGACGATGAGCAGTTCTTC. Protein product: CASSPRLAGDDEQFF.

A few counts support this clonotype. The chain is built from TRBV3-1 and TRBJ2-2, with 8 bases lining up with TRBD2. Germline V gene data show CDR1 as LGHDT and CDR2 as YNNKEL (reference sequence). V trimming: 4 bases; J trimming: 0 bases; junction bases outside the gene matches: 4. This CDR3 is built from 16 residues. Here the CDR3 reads CASSRPSGPNTGELFF. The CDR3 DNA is TGTGCCAGCAGCCGACCTAGCGGGCCGAACACCGGGGAGCTGTTTTTT.

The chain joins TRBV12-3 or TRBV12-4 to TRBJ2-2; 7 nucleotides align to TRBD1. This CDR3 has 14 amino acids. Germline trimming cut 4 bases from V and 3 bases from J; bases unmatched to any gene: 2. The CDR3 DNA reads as TGTGCCAGCAGTTCGGGACAGCACACCGGGGAGCTGTTTTTT. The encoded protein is CASSSGQHTGELFF.

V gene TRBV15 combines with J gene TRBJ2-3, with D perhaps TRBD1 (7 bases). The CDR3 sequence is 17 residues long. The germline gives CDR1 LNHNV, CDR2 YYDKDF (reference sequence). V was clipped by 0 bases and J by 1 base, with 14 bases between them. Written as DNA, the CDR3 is TGTGCCACCAGCAGAGATCCGGAGGGGGCAGGCACAGATACGCAGTATTTT. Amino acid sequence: CATSRDPEGAGTDTQYF. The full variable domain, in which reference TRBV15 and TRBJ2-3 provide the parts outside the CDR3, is DAMVIQNPRYQVTQFGKPVTLSCSQTLNHNVMYWYQQKSSQAPKLLFHYYDKDFNNEADTPDNFQSRRPNTSFCFLDIRSPGLGDTAMYLCATSRDPEGAGTDTQYFGPGTRLTVL.

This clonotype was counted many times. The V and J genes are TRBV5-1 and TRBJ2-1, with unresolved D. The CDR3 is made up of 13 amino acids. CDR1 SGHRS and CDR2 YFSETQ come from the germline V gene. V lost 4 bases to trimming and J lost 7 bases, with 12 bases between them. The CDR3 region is CASSLRSSNEQFF. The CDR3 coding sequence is TGCGCCAGCAGCCTTCGATCTAGTAATGAGCAGTTCTTC.

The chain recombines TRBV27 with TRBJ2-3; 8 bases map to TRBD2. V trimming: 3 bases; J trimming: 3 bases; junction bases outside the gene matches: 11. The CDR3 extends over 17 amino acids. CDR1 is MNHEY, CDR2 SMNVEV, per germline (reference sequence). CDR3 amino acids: CASSFPPTASGTDTQYF. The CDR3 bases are TGTGCCAGCAGTTTCCCCCCCACGGCTAGCGGGACAGATACGCAGTATTTT.

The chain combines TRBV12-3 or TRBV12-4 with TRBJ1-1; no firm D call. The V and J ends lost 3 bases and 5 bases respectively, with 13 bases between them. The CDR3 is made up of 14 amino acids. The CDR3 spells CASSFQTLRTEAFF. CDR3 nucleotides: TGTGCCAGCAGTTTCCAGACCCTGAGAACTGAAGCTTTCTTT.

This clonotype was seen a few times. The CDR3 DNA is TGTGCCACCTCCTCTGGTGCCGGGGAGCTGTTTTTT. As protein: CATSSGAGELFF. V gene TRBV10-3 combines with J gene TRBJ2-2; no firm D call. CDR1 and CDR2 (germline): ENHRY, SYGVKD. The V end lost 10 bases, the J end lost 6 bases, and 12 bases lay between the germline ends. CDR3 length: 12 residues.

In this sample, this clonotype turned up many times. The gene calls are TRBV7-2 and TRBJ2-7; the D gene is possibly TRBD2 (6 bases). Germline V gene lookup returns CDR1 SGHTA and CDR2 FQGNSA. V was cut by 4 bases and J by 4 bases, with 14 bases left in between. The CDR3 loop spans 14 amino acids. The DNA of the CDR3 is TGTGCCAGCAGCTCTCGACTAGTTACTTACGAGCAGTACTTC. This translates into CASSSRLVTYEQYF.

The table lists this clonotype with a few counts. CDR3 DNA sequence: TGCAGCGTGTTACAGGGGTTCGGAAACACCATATATTTT. Its translation: CSVLQGFGNTIYF. The rearrangement links TRBV29-1 to TRBJ1-3, with 7 bases fitting TRBD1. The ends lost 6 bases at V and 4 bases at J; junction bases unmatched: 6. The germline V gene has CDR1 SQVTM and CDR2 ANQGSEA. The CDR3 extends over 13 amino acids.

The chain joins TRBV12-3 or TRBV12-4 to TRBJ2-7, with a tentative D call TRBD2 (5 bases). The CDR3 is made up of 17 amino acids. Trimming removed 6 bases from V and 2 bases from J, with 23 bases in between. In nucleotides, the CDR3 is TGTGCCAGCAGCCCCCGACCCCACCTCAGCGGTCCCTACGAGCAGTACTTC. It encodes CASSPRPHLSGPYEQYF.

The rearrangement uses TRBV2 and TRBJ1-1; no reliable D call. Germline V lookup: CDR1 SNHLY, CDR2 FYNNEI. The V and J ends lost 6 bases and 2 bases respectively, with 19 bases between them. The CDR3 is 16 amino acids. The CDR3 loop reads CASSRGRRRANTEAFF. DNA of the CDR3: TGTGCCAGCAGCCGCGGCAGGCGGAGGGCTAACACTGAAGCTTTCTTT.

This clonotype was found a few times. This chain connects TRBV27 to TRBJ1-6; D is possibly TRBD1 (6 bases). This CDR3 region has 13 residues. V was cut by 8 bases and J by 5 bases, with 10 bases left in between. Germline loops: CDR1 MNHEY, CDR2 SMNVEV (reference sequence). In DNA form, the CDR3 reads TGTGCCAGCGTCGACAGGCATAATTCACCCCTCCACTTT. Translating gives CASVDRHNSPLHF.

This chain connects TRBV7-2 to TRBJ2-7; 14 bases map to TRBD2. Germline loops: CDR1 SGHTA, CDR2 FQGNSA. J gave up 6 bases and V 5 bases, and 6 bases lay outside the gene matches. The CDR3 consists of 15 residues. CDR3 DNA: TGTGCCAGCAGCCTGGGACTAGCGGGAGCTTCCGAGCAGTACTTC. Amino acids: CASSLGLAGASEQYF.

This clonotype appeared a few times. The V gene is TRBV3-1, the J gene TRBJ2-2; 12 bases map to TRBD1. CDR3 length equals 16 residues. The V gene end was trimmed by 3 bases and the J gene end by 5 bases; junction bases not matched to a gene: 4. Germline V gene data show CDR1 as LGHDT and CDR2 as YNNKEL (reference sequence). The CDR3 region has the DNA TGTGCCAGCAGCCAGGGGACAGGGGGCAGGACCGGGGAGCTGTTTTTT. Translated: CASSQGTGGRTGELFF.

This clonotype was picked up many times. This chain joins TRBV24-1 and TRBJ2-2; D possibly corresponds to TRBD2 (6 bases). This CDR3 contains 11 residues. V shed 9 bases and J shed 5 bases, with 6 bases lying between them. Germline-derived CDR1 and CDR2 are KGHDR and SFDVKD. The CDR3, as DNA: TGTGCCACCGGGGGGACCGGGGAGCTGTTTTTT. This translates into CATGGTGELFF.

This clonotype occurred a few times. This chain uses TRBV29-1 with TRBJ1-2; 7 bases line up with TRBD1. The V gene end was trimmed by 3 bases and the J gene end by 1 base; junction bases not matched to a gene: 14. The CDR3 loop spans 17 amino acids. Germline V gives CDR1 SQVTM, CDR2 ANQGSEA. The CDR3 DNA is TGCAGCGTTGACCTTACTGGACAGGCACTCTTTAACTATGGCTACACCTTC. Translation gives CSVDLTGQALFNYGYTF.

CDR3 DNA sequence: TGCGCCAGCAGCGAACAGGGGGCGATAGGGATAGAGACCCAGTACTTC. This codes for CASSEQGAIGIETQYF. This sequence joins TRBV10-1 and TRBJ2-5; 9 nucleotides agree with TRBD1. V was pared by 6 bases and J by 4 bases, with 12 bases of the junction left unmatched. Germline lookup yields CDR1 WNHNN and CDR2 SYGVQD (reference sequence). CDR3 length: 16 amino acids.

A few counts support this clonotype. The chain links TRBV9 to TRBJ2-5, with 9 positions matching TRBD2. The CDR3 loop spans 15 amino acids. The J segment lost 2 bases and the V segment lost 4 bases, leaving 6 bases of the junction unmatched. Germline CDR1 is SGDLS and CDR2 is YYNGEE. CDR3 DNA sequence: TGTGCCAGCAGCCCCCGGACTAGCGTACAAGAGACCCAGTACTTC. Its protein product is CASSPRTSVQETQYF.

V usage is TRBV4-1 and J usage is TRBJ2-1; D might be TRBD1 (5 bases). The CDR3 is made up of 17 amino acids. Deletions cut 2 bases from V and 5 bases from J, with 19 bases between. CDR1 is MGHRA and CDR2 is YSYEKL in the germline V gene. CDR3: CASSQYQGASLNNEQFF. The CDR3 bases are TGCGCCAGCAGCCAATACCAGGGTGCCTCATTGAACAATGAGCAGTTCTTC.

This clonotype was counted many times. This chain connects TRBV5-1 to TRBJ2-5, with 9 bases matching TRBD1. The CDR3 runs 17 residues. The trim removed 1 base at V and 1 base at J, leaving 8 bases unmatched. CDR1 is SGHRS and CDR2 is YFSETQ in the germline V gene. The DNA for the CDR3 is TGCGCCAGCAGCTTGACCGCCGGGACAGGGCTCCAAGAGACCCAGTACTTC. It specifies CASSLTAGTGLQETQYF. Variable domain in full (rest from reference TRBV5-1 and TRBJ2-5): KAGVTQTPRYLIKTRGQQVTLSCSPISGHRSVSWYQQTPGQGLQFLFEYFSETQRNKGNFPGRFSGRQFSNSRSEMNVSTLELGDSALYLCASSLTAGTGLQETQYFGPGTRLLVL.

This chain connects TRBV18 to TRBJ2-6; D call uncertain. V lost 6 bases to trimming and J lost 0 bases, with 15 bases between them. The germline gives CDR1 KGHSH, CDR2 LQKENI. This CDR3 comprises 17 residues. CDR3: CASSSFDWSSGANVLTF. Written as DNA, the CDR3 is TGTGCCAGCTCGTCCTTCGACTGGAGCTCTGGGGCCAACGTCCTGACTTTC.

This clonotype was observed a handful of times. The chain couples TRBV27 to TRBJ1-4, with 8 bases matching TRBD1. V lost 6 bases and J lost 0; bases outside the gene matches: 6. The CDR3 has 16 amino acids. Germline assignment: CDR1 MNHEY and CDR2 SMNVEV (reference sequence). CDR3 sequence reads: CASRQLGQATNEKLFF. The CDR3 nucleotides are TGTGCCAGCAGGCAACTGGGACAGGCAACTAATGAAAAACTGTTTTTT. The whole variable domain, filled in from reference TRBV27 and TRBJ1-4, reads EAQVTQNPRYLITVTGKKLTVTCSQNMNHEYMSWYRQDPGLGLRQIYYSMNVEVTDKGDVPEGYKVSRKEKRNFPLILESPSPNQTSLYFCASRQLGQATNEKLFFGSGTQLSVL.

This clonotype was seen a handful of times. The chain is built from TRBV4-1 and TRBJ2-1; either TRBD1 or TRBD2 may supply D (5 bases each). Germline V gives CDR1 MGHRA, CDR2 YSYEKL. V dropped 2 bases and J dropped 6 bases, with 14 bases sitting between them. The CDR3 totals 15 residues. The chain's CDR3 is CASSQRPGAPNEQFF. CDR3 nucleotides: TGCGCCAGCAGCCAAAGACCCGGGGCGCCCAATGAGCAGTTCTTC.

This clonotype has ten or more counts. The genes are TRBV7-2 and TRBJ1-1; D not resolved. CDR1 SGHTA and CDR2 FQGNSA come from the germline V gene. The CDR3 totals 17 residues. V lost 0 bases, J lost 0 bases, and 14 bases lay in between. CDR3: CASSLAAPRTLNTEAFF. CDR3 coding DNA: TGTGCCAGCAGCTTAGCGGCACCCCGAACTCTGAACACTGAAGCTTTCTTT.

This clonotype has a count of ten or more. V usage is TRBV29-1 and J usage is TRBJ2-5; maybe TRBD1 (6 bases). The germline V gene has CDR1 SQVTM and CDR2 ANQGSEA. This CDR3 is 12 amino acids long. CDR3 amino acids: CSSRQAQETQYF. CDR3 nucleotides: TGCAGTTCCAGACAGGCGCAAGAGACCCAGTACTTC. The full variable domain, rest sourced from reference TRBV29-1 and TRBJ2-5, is SAVISQKPSRDICQRGTSLTIQCQVDSQVTMMFWYRQQPGQSLTLIATANQGSEATYESGFVIDKFPISRPNLTFSTLTVSNMSPEDSSIYLCSSRQAQETQYFGPGTRLLVL.

CDR3 sequence reads: CASSAFDWGLATFTYNEQFF. The DNA of the CDR3 is TGTGCCAGCAGTGCCTTCGATTGGGGGCTAGCGACTTTCACCTACAATGAGCAGTTCTTC. This chain connects TRBV6-4 to TRBJ2-1, with D perhaps given as TRBD1 or TRBD2 (6 bases each). Germline V lookup: CDR1 MRHNA, CDR2 SNTAGT. V lost 4 bases and J 2 bases, leaving 27 bases between the germline ends. The CDR3 length is 20 residues.

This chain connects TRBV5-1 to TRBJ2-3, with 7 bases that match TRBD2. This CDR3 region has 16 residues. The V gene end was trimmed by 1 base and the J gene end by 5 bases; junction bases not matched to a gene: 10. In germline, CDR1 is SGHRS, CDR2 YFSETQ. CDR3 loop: CASSLSGTSRQDTQYF. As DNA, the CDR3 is TGCGCCAGCAGCTTGAGCGGGACCTCCCGTCAAGATACGCAGTATTTT.

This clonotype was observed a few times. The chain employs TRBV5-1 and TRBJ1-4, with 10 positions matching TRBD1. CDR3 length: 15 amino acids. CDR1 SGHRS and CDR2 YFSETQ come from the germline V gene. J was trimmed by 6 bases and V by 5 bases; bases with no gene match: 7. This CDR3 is CASRRGQGIDEKLFF. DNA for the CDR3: TGCGCCAGCAGACGGGGACAGGGGATAGATGAAAAACTGTTTTTT. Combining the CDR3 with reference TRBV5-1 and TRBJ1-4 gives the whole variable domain KAGVTQTPRYLIKTRGQQVTLSCSPISGHRSVSWYQQTPGQGLQFLFEYFSETQRNKGNFPGRFSGRQFSNSRSEMNVSTLELGDSALYLCASRRGQGIDEKLFFGSGTQLSVL.